These 26 T cell receptor beta chains came from one sample sequenced in a study of T cells in Graves' hyperthyroidism and ophthalmopathy. TCR beta CDR3 regions were amplified from RNA transcripts. During a first-round RT-PCR of the TCR CDR3, the HTBI primer set was used. TCRdb reanalysed the multiplex PCR reads using MiXCR and keeps one entry per CDR3 protein. The table shows a few hundred thousand distinct CDR3 sequences, with under 25% occurring only once. Sequenced input: blood. These receptors came from a woman aged 45 to 65 with Graves' hyperthyroidism.

V usage is TRBV7-9 and J usage is TRBJ1-5; possible D gene TRBD1, 5 bases. Deletions cut 4 bases from V and 7 bases from J, with 11 bases between. This CDR3 has 13 residues. Germline V gene sequence: CDR1 SEHNR, CDR2 FQNEAQ (reference sequence). The CDR3 sequence: CASSYGTDQPQHF. DNA of the CDR3: TGTGCCAGCAGCTACGGGACGGACCAGCCCCAGCATTTT.

This chain connects TRBV19 to TRBJ1-2; a weak D match, TRBD1 (5 bases). Germline V gene sequence: CDR1 LNHDA, CDR2 SQIVND (reference sequence). The CDR3 covers 14 residues. The germline V and J ends were trimmed by 2 bases and 4 bases, with 11 bases remaining between them. The CDR3: CASSIKWGSYGYTF. CDR3 sequence (DNA): TGTGCCAGTAGTATAAAGTGGGGGAGCTATGGCTACACCTTC.

V and J are TRBV2 and TRBJ1-4; D unresolved. CDR1 is SNHLY, CDR2 FYNNEI, per germline. The V end lost 6 bases, the J end lost 8 bases, and 10 bases lay between the germline ends. The CDR3 is made up of 12 amino acids. CDR3 sequence reads: CASSGMREKLFF. CDR3 sequence (DNA): TGTGCCAGCAGCGGGATGAGGGAAAAACTGTTTTTT.

This chain uses TRBV28 with TRBJ1-1; 8 nucleotides agree with TRBD1. Germline CDR1 is MDHEN and CDR2 is SYDVKM. V shed 4 bases, J shed 1 base, and the junction held 5 bases outside the gene matches. The CDR3 runs to 15 residues. The CDR3 DNA follows: TGTGCCAGCAGTTCGGACAGGGCGGGGAACACTGAAGCTTTCTTT. This gives the protein CASSSDRAGNTEAFF.

The J gene is TRBJ1-5, the V gene TRBV2; D not certain. CDR3 length: 15 amino acids. Germline lookup yields CDR1 SNHLY and CDR2 FYNNEI. V lost 6 bases to trimming and J lost 2 bases, with 14 bases between them. The CDR3 protein is CASSSSISGNQPQHF. The CDR3 DNA reads TGTGCCAGCAGCTCAAGCATTTCGGGCAATCAGCCCCAGCATTTT.

This clonotype was counted many times. The chain is built from TRBV7-3 and TRBJ2-6; perhaps TRBD1 as D (6 bases). CDR1 is SGHTA and CDR2 is FQGTGA in the germline V gene. V lost 6 bases, J lost 2 bases, and 20 bases lay in between. This CDR3 region has 18 residues. CDR3 amino acids: CASRDTGMEGTGANVLTF. The CDR3 DNA reads TGTGCCAGCAGGGACACAGGGATGGAAGGGACTGGGGCCAACGTCCTGACTTTC.

V usage is TRBV6-1 and J usage is TRBJ2-1, with D maybe TRBD1 (5 bases). Germline CDR1 reads MNHNS; CDR2 reads SASEGT. V was cut by 8 bases and J by 2 bases, with 13 bases left in between. This CDR3 contains 14 residues. The CDR3 protein is CASGRTNTYNEQFF. CDR3 nucleotide sequence: TGTGCCAGCGGCAGGACAAATACCTACAATGAGCAGTTCTTC.

V gene TRBV4-1 combines with J gene TRBJ2-5, with TRBD2 matching 10 bases. Germline V gene data show CDR1 as MGHRA and CDR2 as YSYEKL. The CDR3 extends over 15 amino acids. V was pared by 8 bases and J by 1 base, with 7 bases of the junction left unmatched. This CDR3 reads CASGSGGQFQETQYF. In nucleotides, the CDR3 is TGCGCCAGCGGTAGCGGGGGGCAATTCCAAGAGACCCAGTACTTC.

The chain has TRBV5-1 and TRBJ1-1; D is ambiguous. Trimming cost V 4 bases and J 2 bases, with 15 bases left between them. Germline V gene lookup returns CDR1 SGHRS and CDR2 YFSETQ. The CDR3 is 15 residues long. The CDR3 DNA reads as TGCGCCAGCAGCCCAGACGTGAGGATCAACACTGAAGCTTTCTTT. It encodes CASSPDVRINTEAFF.

The chain carries TRBV6-1 and TRBJ2-7, with 12 nucleotides matching TRBD2. The germline gives CDR1 MNHNS, CDR2 SASEGT. With 2 bases clipped from V and 11 bases from J, the junction kept 10 bases outside the gene matches. The CDR3 loop spans 15 amino acids. In nucleotides, the CDR3 is TGTGCCAGCAGTGAAAGGACGACTAGCGGGAGCCAGAAGTACTTC. Translation gives CASSERTTSGSQKYF.

This clonotype was detected ten times or more. The J gene is TRBJ2-7, the V gene TRBV20-1; 9 bases match TRBD1. CDR3 length: 14 residues. Germline trimming cut 5 bases from V and 3 bases from J; bases unmatched to any gene: 8. The germline V gene encodes CDR1 DFQATT and CDR2 SNEGSKA (reference sequence). The CDR3, as DNA: TGCAGTGCTGGCCGGGGGACAGGGAACTACGAGCAGTACTTC. Protein sequence: CSAGRGTGNYEQYF.

This clonotype was seen ten or more times. The chain joins TRBV2 to TRBJ1-4, with 8 nucleotides matching TRBD1. The germline CDR1 and CDR2 sequences are SNHLY and FYNNEI. CDR3 size: 18 residues. Trimming cost V 0 bases and J 7 bases; bases outside gene matches: 13. Here the CDR3 reads CASSEALQAGGVGEKLFF. The CDR3 coding sequence is TGTGCCAGCAGTGAAGCGCTTCAGGCAGGGGGCGTGGGTGAAAAACTGTTTTTT.

The rearrangement links TRBV7-6 to TRBJ1-1; the D is unclear. CDR3 length equals 16 residues. V was pared by 5 bases and J by 4 bases, with 20 bases between. Per the germline V gene, CDR1 is SGHVS and CDR2 is FNYEAQ. The DNA of the CDR3 is TGTGCCAGCAGCGGGTCCGGAGGAGGGCCCAGCACTGAAGCTTTCTTT. Residues: CASSGSGGGPSTEAFF.

This clonotype was picked up a small number of times. This chain links TRBV20-1 with TRBJ2-7; D is perhaps TRBD2 (5 bases). The CDR3 consists of 14 residues. V lost 4 bases, J lost 2 bases, and 15 bases lay in between. The germline CDR1 and CDR2 sequences are DFQATT and SNEGSKA (reference sequence). CDR3 region: CSATRDMTPYEQYF. CDR3 DNA sequence: TGCAGTGCTACCCGGGATATGACACCCTACGAGCAGTACTTC.

V gene TRBV19 combines with J gene TRBJ2-3, with a weak D call TRBD1 (5 bases). The CDR3 extends over 12 amino acids. Germline CDR1 LNHDA, CDR2 SQIVND (reference sequence). V was clipped by 10 bases and J by 5 bases, with 13 bases between them. CDR3 nucleotides: TGTGCCACCCTGGGGCCGATAGATACGCAGTATTTT. It specifies CATLGPIDTQYF.

The sample holds a few counts of this clonotype. This chain joins TRBV12-3 or TRBV12-4 and TRBJ1-6; 8 bases are shared with TRBD1. The CDR3 is made up of 15 amino acids. V gave up 1 base and J gave up 10 bases; unmatched junction bases: 6. The CDR3 sequence is CASSLGARGRSPLHF. For the CDR3, the DNA is TGTGCCAGCAGTTTAGGTGCCAGGGGGCGGTCACCCCTCCACTTT.

The rearrangement links TRBV6-1 to TRBJ1-5, with D maybe TRBD1 (5 bases). Germline V gene lookup returns CDR1 MNHNS and CDR2 SASEGT. The CDR3 extends over 16 amino acids. V lost 6 bases, J lost 2 bases, and 17 bases lay in between. CDR3 sequence (DNA): TGTGCCAGCAGAGAGGGGATGATGAGTCGCAATCAGCCCCAGCATTTT. Amino acids: CASREGMMSRNQPQHF.

Many counts were recorded for this clonotype. The V gene is TRBV30, the J gene TRBJ1-2; D not certain. Germline V gene sequence: CDR1 GTSNPN, CDR2 SVGIG (reference sequence). The CDR3 runs 15 residues. With 5 bases removed from V and 0 bases from J, the gap between germline ends came to 16 bases. CDR3 amino acids: CAWLKISRANYGYTF. The DNA for the CDR3 is TGTGCCTGGCTAAAAATCTCAAGGGCTAACTATGGCTACACCTTC.

This clonotype was found many times. V and J are TRBV5-1 and TRBJ2-7; D call uncertain. Germline values: CDR1 SGHRS, CDR2 YFSETQ. The CDR3 covers 17 residues. Between the trimmed V and J ends, which lost 0 bases and 5 bases, there was a span of 21 bases. CDR3 loop: CASSLVGQAQRIHEQYF. CDR3 DNA sequence: TGCGCCAGCAGCTTGGTCGGGCAGGCCCAGCGCATCCACGAGCAGTACTTC.

Ten or more counts support this clonotype. This sequence joins TRBV5-8 and TRBJ2-1, with D perhaps TRBD2 (5 bases). Germline V gives CDR1 SGHTS, CDR2 YDEGEE. With 4 bases removed from V and 7 bases from J, the gap between germline ends came to 9 bases. This CDR3 contains 12 residues. The CDR3 reads CASSPTRNEQFF. The CDR3 nucleotides are TGTGCCAGCAGCCCTACTAGAAATGAGCAGTTCTTC.

In its sample, this clonotype was seen many times. The J gene is TRBJ2-5, the V gene TRBV10-3; no reliable D call. This CDR3 comprises 11 residues. Trimming cost V 3 bases and J 7 bases, with 6 bases left between them. CDR1 ENHRY and CDR2 SYGVKD come from the germline V gene. In DNA form, the CDR3 reads TGTGCCATCAGTGACATCGGGACCCAGTACTTC. Translated, it gives CAISDIGTQYF.

This clonotype was seen ten or more times. The chain combines TRBV20-1 with TRBJ2-3, with 10 bases lining up with TRBD1. Germline CDR1 DFQATT, CDR2 SNEGSKA (reference sequence). Trimming took 6 bases from V and 4 from J; bases not matched to a gene: 4. The CDR3 is made up of 13 amino acids. CDR3 in amino acids: CSAQTGGADTQYF. CDR3 nucleotides: TGCAGTGCCCAGACAGGGGGCGCAGATACGCAGTATTTT.

This clonotype showed up just once. J is TRBJ1-6 and V is TRBV11-2; a weak D match, TRBD1 (6 bases). The germline V gene encodes CDR1 SGHAT and CDR2 FQNNGV. The CDR3 spans 14 residues. V gave up 6 bases and J gave up 8 bases, with 14 bases separating them. The CDR3 sequence is CASRGGLVYSPLHF. CDR3 nucleotide sequence: TGTGCCAGCAGAGGGGGTCTTGTTTATTCACCCCTCCACTTT.

The CDR3 bases are TGTGCCATCAGTAAAGGACAGGGGGCTCCCCTCAATGAGCAGTTCTTC. This translates into CAISKGQGAPLNEQFF. The chain has TRBV10-3 and TRBJ2-1, with 11 bases lining up with TRBD1. J was trimmed by 6 bases and V by 5 bases; bases with no gene match: 9. In germline, CDR1 is ENHRY, CDR2 SYGVKD. This CDR3 has 16 amino acids.

To note about this clonotype: A single base separates this from a much larger clone, so it may be a read error. The chain joins TRBV28 to TRBJ2-3, with D possibly matching TRBD2 (6 bases). Germline CDR1 reads MDHEN; CDR2 reads SYDVKM. V was pared by 3 bases and J by 4 bases, with 11 bases between. The length of the CDR3 is 14 residues. The CDR3 spells CASSLPEGADTQYF. The CDR3 DNA reads TGTGCCAGCAGTTTGCCGGAGGGCGCAGATACGCAGTATTTT.

This clonotype showed up just a few times. This chain connects TRBV20-1 to TRBJ2-5; a weak D match, TRBD2 (5 bases). The V gene's germline CDR1 is DFQATT and CDR2 SNEGSKA (reference sequence). This CDR3 contains 13 residues. V lost 4 bases, J lost 4 bases, and 13 bases lay in between. CDR3 amino acids: CSANSAAGETQYF. The DNA for the CDR3 is TGCAGTGCTAATAGCGCCGCGGGAGAGACCCAGTACTTC.